In its sample, the clone carrying this T cell receptor (beta chain) was seen many times. Its antigen remains unknown. This specimen comes from a study of shared clonotypes between healthy human individuals. Findings of the study overall: Large depth notwithstanding, sorted-subset sequencing proved incomplete by rarefaction. Generation of non-shared clonotypes was less probable than generation of clonotypes shared by all four donors.

The germline gives CDR1 ENHRY, CDR2 SYGVKD. After removal of 11 bases from V and 2 bases from J, the junction contained 6 bases not matched to a gene. This CDR3 comprises 13 residues. Within Nashville, Tennessee resided all donors, each a Caucasian adult. Some clones are missing from TCRdb's copy, which holds only in-frame ones; the method was immunoSEQ multiplex PCR. The data hold approximately 320,000 clones, with 74% observed a single time. The rearrangement links TRBV10-3 to TRBJ2-7, with TRBD2 matching over 10 bases. This clonotype was sampled from a man younger than 45 in good health. Sequenced sample: memory CD4+ T cells sorted from blood. Subset defined: CD45RA-negative fraction. The CDR3 is CAAGTSETYEQYF. The CDR3 DNA reads TGTGCCGCAGGGACTAGCGAAACCTACGAGCAGTACTTC.